The 22 T cell receptor beta chains listed next were all sequenced from one sample in a study of T cell repertoires in cytomegalovirus infection. Antigens for these TCRs are unknown. Each CDR3 protein is one row after TCRdb ran MiXCR on the reads. The sample has 450,000 to 600,000 distinct CDR3 sequences, around a third seen once. Specimen: cultured PBMCs, collected from culture after CMV antigen stimulation. The receptors stem from a human donor in good health (CMV status not recorded). Some clones in this sample may be carry-over from other donors' samples.

The V gene is TRBV7-9, the J gene TRBJ1-2; 8 bases match TRBD1. CDR3 length: 16 amino acids. V shed 5 bases and J 3 bases; nucleotides not matched to a gene: 11. Germline V lookup: CDR1 SEHNR, CDR2 FQNEAQ (reference sequence). In DNA, the CDR3 is TGTGCCAGCAGCGCAGGGGGCATCACGCGGGACTATGGCTACACCTTC. It codes for CASSAGGITRDYGYTF.

The V and J genes are TRBV12-3 or TRBV12-4 and TRBJ2-1, with D uncertain. V was shortened by 5 bases and J by 5 bases, with 7 bases between the two germline ends. CDR3 size: 12 residues. The CDR3: CASSPYHNEQFF. In nucleotides, the CDR3 is TGTGCCAGCAGTCCCTACCACAATGAGCAGTTCTTC.

This chain joins TRBV7-6 and TRBJ2-5, with a possible D match to TRBD2 (5 bases). This CDR3 comprises 17 residues. Germline lookup yields CDR1 SGHVS and CDR2 FNYEAQ. The V end lost 1 base, the J end lost 5 bases, and 20 bases lay between the germline ends. The CDR3 is CASSLVTAVAGSETQYF. As DNA, the CDR3 is TGTGCCAGCAGCTTAGTAACGGCGGTGGCGGGCAGTGAGACCCAGTACTTC.

The rearrangement links TRBV2 to TRBJ1-4; D is ambiguous. Trimming took off 1 base at V and 7 bases at J, with 10 bases between the two ends. Germline CDR1 SNHLY, CDR2 FYNNEI. The CDR3 is 14 residues long. The DNA of the CDR3 is TGTGCCAGCAGTGAAGGGACGGCCGGTGAAAAACTGTTTTTT. Its translation: CASSEGTAGEKLFF.

V gene TRBV7-2 combines with J gene TRBJ1-1; D is ambiguous. The CDR3 runs 17 residues. The germline V gene has CDR1 SGHTA and CDR2 FQGNSA. Trimming left V 1 base short and J 0 bases short, with 15 bases between. The CDR3 protein is CASSLGHGNQMNTEAFF. The CDR3 coding sequence is TGTGCCAGCAGCTTAGGGCATGGGAATCAAATGAACACTGAAGCTTTCTTT.

This clonotype has a handful of counts. J is TRBJ1-1 and V is TRBV7-8, with D perhaps TRBD1 (6 bases). From germline, CDR1 is SGHVS and CDR2 FQNEAQ. Trimming shortened V by 5 bases and J by 4 bases, and 20 bases separated the two germline ends. The CDR3 is 16 residues long. CDR3 nucleotide sequence: TGTGCCAGCAGCCGCCTTTCCCCGGGGGCGCGCACTGAAGCTTTCTTT. The encoded protein is CASSRLSPGARTEAFF.

This clonotype was seen only a few times. V usage is TRBV7-2 and J usage is TRBJ2-4; TRBD2 agrees at 10 bases. The V gene end was trimmed by 6 bases and the J gene end by 5 bases; junction bases not matched to a gene: 4. CDR3 length: 14 amino acids. Germline values: CDR1 SGHTA, CDR2 FQGNSA. The CDR3 DNA reads TGTGCCAGCAGTAGGACTAGCGGAGAAAACATTCAGTACTTC. It yields the protein CASSRTSGENIQYF.

The chain combines TRBV24-1 with TRBJ1-5; D ambiguous. The CDR3 has 18 amino acids. CDR1 and CDR2 from the germline V gene are KGHDR and SFDVKD. V lost 3 bases, J lost 2 bases, and 19 bases lay in between. CDR3 DNA: TGTGCCACCAGTGATACATCGGGCACCCCGTGCGGCAATCAGCCCCAGCATTTT. Its translation is CATSDTSGTPCGNQPQHF.

The chain couples TRBV5-4 to TRBJ2-3; no clear D. This CDR3 has 12 residues. Trimming removed 5 bases from V and 12 bases from J, with 16 bases in between. Germline V gene sequence: CDR1 SGHNT, CDR2 YYREEE (reference sequence). Here the CDR3 reads CASSTPDRDQYF. The CDR3 DNA sequence: TGTGCCAGCAGTACCCCGGATAGGGATCAGTATTTT.

In its sample, this clonotype was seen a few times. The chain is built from TRBV7-8 and TRBJ1-5, with no clear D. Trimming took off 5 bases at V and 0 bases at J, with 11 bases between the two ends. The CDR3 runs 15 residues. Per germline, CDR1 SGHVS and CDR2 FQNEAQ. For the CDR3, the DNA is TGTGCCAGCAGCGTCGTACGTGGTAGCAATCAGCCCCAGCATTTT. As protein: CASSVVRGSNQPQHF. The full variable domain, rest sourced from reference TRBV7-8 and TRBJ1-5, is GAGVSQSPRYKVAKRGQDVALRCDPISGHVSLFWYQQALGQGPEFLTYFQNEAQLDKSGLPSDRFFAERPEGSVSTLKIQRTQQEDSAVYLCASSVVRGSNQPQHFGDGTRLSIL.

The chain combines TRBV29-1 with TRBJ2-1; 9 bases match TRBD2. After removal of 1 base from V and 13 bases from J, the junction contained 5 bases not matched to a gene. CDR1 and CDR2 from the germline V gene are SQVTM and ANQGSEA. The CDR3 is 12 residues long. The DNA of the CDR3 is TGCAGCGTTGAAGTAGCGGGAGACTCTCAGTTCTTC. This sequence encodes CSVEVAGDSQFF.

The chain carries TRBV10-3 and TRBJ2-1, with D maybe TRBD2 (5 bases). V was cut by 3 bases and J by 8 bases, with 17 bases left in between. Germline V gives CDR1 ENHRY, CDR2 SYGVKD. The CDR3 is 15 amino acids. The CDR3 sequence is CAISDLHGKGDEQFF. DNA for the CDR3: TGTGCCATCAGTGATTTACACGGGAAGGGCGATGAGCAGTTCTTC.

The chain employs TRBV7-9 and TRBJ2-7; no clear D gene. Trimming stripped 3 bases from V and 1 base from J, with 4 bases between. Germline-derived CDR1 and CDR2 are SEHNR and FQNEAQ (reference sequence). The CDR3 covers 12 residues. CDR3 nucleotides: TGTGCCAGCAGCTTTAATTCCTACGAGCAGTACGTC. This translates into CASSFNSYEQYV.

This clonotype has only a few counts. The V and J genes are TRBV28 and TRBJ2-7, with 7 positions matching TRBD1. This CDR3 has 11 amino acids. Germline CDR1 MDHEN, CDR2 SYDVKM. V lost 7 bases to trimming and J lost 6 bases; unmatched junction nucleotides: 3. DNA of the CDR3: TGTGCCAGCAAGGGGGCAGGCGAGCAGTACTTC. Protein: CASKGAGEQYF.

This clonotype was found many times. The rearrangement joins TRBV5-4 to TRBJ2-6; D is uncertain. Per the germline V gene, CDR1 is SGHNT and CDR2 is YYREEE (reference sequence). The length of the CDR3 is 15 residues. Trimming took 4 bases from V and 0 from J, leaving 8 bases between them. CDR3 region: CASSAMDSGANVLTF. CDR3 coding DNA: TGTGCCAGCAGCGCGATGGACTCTGGGGCCAACGTCCTGACTTTC. The variable domain in full, with the rest retrieved from reference TRBV5-4 and TRBJ2-6, is ETGVTQSPTHLIKTRGQQVTLRCSSQSGHNTVSWYQQALGQGPQFIFQYYREEENGRGNFPPRFSGLQFPNYSSELNVNALELDDSALYLCASSAMDSGANVLTFGAGSRLTVL.

The chain's CDR3 is CASSQREGPTYEQYV. The CDR3 DNA sequence: TGCGCCAGCAGCCAGCGGGAGGGCCCCACCTACGAGCAGTACGTC. The chain has TRBV4-1 and TRBJ2-7, with TRBD2 matching over 9 bases. The CDR3 is 15 residues long. J lost 2 bases, V lost 3 bases, and 5 bases had no gene match. Germline V lookup: CDR1 MGHRA, CDR2 YSYEKL.

The CDR3, as DNA: TGTGCCAGCAGCTCGGAGAGGGCTAGCGGGAACAATGAGCAGTTCTTC. It codes for CASSSERASGNNEQFF. The chain links TRBV7-6 to TRBJ2-1; 9 nucleotides align to TRBD2. The CDR3 is made up of 16 amino acids. Trimming took 4 bases from V and 5 from J; bases not matched to a gene: 9. Germline V gene sequence: CDR1 SGHVS, CDR2 FNYEAQ.

The rearrangement links TRBV2 to TRBJ2-6, with D perhaps matching TRBD1 (5 bases). CDR1 is SNHLY and CDR2 is FYNNEI in the germline V gene. There are 14 residues in the CDR3. The V gene lost 3 bases and the J gene lost 2 bases, with 5 bases spanning the gap. The CDR3 DNA reads TGTGCCAGCAGTGAGACAGCTGGGGCCAACGTCCTGACTTTC. It specifies CASSETAGANVLTF.

The sample holds many counts of this clonotype. This rearrangement joins TRBV7-2 to TRBJ2-2; D is perhaps TRBD1 (6 bases). V lost 5 bases and J lost 1, with 11 bases in between. Germline CDR1 is SGHTA and CDR2 is FQGNSA. CDR3 size: 15 residues. This CDR3 reads CASSADRQNTGELFF. Here the CDR3 DNA reads TGTGCCAGCAGCGCGGACAGACAGAACACCGGGGAGCTGTTTTTT.

This clonotype was counted ten times or more. CDR3 in amino acids: CASSARTGSNQPQHF. CDR3 sequence (DNA): TGTGCCAGCAGCGCCCGGACAGGGAGCAATCAGCCCCAGCATTTT. V usage is TRBV7-2 and J usage is TRBJ1-5, with 8 bases identical to TRBD1. Germline CDR1 is SGHTA and CDR2 is FQGNSA. J gave up 1 base and V 5 bases, and 4 bases lay outside the gene matches. The CDR3 covers 15 residues.

This chain links TRBV6-8 with TRBJ1-5; a possible D gene is TRBD1 (6 bases). Germline V gene sequence: CDR1 MNHGY, CDR2 SAAAGT. This CDR3 spans 14 amino acids. V was cut by 5 bases and J by 0 bases, with 8 bases left in between. In DNA, the CDR3 is TGTGCCAGCAGTGGGACATTTAGCAATCAGCCCCAGCATTTT. Translated: CASSGTFSNQPQHF.

This clonotype was observed a few times. The CDR3 spells CASSYSGGRTEAFF. For the CDR3, the DNA is TGTGCCAGCAGTTACTCTGGGGGAAGGACTGAAGCTTTCTTT. This chain uses TRBV6-6 with TRBJ1-1; tentatively, D is TRBD1 (5 bases). The CDR3 consists of 14 residues. Between the trimmed V and J ends, which lost 0 bases and 5 bases, there was a span of 10 bases. Germline V gene sequence: CDR1 MNHNY, CDR2 SVGAGI (reference sequence).